This record looks at one TCR beta chain sequence and its context. The clone's antigen remains unknown. There are no base qualities to consult, and no much larger clone falls within one base. This record comes from a study of patients and donors after allogeneic stem cell transplantation (TCRdb year 2020). The CDR3 goes from the cysteine to the phenylalanine over 14 residues. The CDR3 DNA has 42 bases and is translated from base 1. The junction shows trimming of 2 bases on V and 7 bases on J, plus 15 bases between the germline ends. The germline V gene encodes CDR1 SGHTA and CDR2 FQGNSA. The method was RT-PCR. Sequencing used a NextSeq 550. TCRdb reprocessing: public reads trimmed at Q25 with fastp, clones called with MiXCR, in-frame beta chains kept. All rows with the same CDR3 protein become a single entry with the most common DNA and genes. The sample contains about a million distinct CDR3 sequences, over 15% of them found a single time. The ten most abundant clones make up around 6% of the sample.

The V and J genes are TRBV7-2 and TRBJ2-7, and TRBD1 may be the D gene, going by 6 matching bases. The material sequenced was blood, either unsorted or a sorted T cell fraction (not recorded which). The TCR originated in a human donor who was either an allogeneic HSCT recipient or a stem cell or donor lymphocyte infusion donor (not recorded which). It is not recorded whose cells these are; they may come from a transplant donor. The CDR3 loop reads CASSLFRDTGEQYF. The DNA is TGTGCCAGCAGCTTATTCCGGGACACGGGGGAGCAGTACTTC.